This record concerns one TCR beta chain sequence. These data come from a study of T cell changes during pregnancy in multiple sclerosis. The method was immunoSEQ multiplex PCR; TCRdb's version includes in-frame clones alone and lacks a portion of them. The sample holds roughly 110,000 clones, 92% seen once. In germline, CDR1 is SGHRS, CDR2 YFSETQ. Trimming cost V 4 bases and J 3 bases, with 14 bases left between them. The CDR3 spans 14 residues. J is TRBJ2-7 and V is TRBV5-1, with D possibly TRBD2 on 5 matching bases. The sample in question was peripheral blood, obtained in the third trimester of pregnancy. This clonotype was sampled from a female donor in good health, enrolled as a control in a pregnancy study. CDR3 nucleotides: TGCGCCAGCAGCCTACTAGATGCGGACTACGAGCAGTACTTC. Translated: CASSLLDADYEQYF.